The rows below give T cell receptor beta chains drawn from one sample of a study of cytomegalovirus exposure and HLA in healthy donors. This table comes from immunoSEQ multiplex PCR, and its TCRdb copy is limited to in-frame clones, with some not included. This table has over 100,000 clones, 55% to 70% appearing once. The sequencing sample was made of PBMCs. The receptors come from a woman in her twenties or thirties in good health and CMV-seronegative. CDR3s include the opening cysteine and the closing phenylalanine or tryptophan. A D gene is named only where the DNA matches it firmly. A clone size is listed for some rows: how often the clone was seen (once, few, many), or a class if it is expanded.

V gene	D gene	clone size	J gene	CDR3 protein	CDR3 DNA
TRBV28	TRBD1	few	TRBJ2-3	CASRGQGTDTQYF	TGTGCCAGCAGGGGACAGGGGACAGATACGCAGTATTTT
TRBV29-1	TRBD2	-	TRBJ2-4	CSVDEGWASGKNIQYF	TGCAGCGTTGATGAGGGGTGGGCTAGCGGGAAAAACATTCAGTACTTC
TRBV5-6	TRBD1	-	TRBJ1-1	CASMRGTGTNTEAFF	TGTGCCAGCATGAGGGGGACAGGGACGAACACTGAAGCTTTCTTT
TRBV6-5	-	-	TRBJ2-7	CASSYGGAGEQYF	TGTGCCAGCAGTTACGGGGGGGCGGGCGAGCAGTACTTC
TRBV5-5	TRBD1	-	TRBJ1-1	CASSPVRLGGAGTEAFF	TGTGCCAGCAGCCCTGTTAGGCTAGGGGGCGCAGGGACTGAAGCTTTCTTT
TRBV9	TRBD2	once	TRBJ2-1	CAFQSSGRSYNEQFF	TGTGCCTTCCAGTCTAGCGGGCGATCCTACAATGAGCAGTTCTTC
TRBV4-1	-	once	TRBJ1-6	CASSQAPGSNNSPLHF	TGCGCCAGCAGCCAAGCACCGGGAAGCAATAATTCACCCCTCCACTTT
TRBV15	-	-	TRBJ1-2	CATSRDIVDYGYTF	TGTGCCACCAGCAGAGATATAGTTGACTATGGCTACACCTTC
TRBV6-1	-	-	TRBJ2-7	CASRNNGLDYEQYF	TGTGCCAGCAGGAACAATGGACTGGACTACGAGCAGTACTTC
TRBV2	TRBD2	-	TRBJ2-7	CASSSLAGGPRYEQYF	TGTGCCAGCAGCTCACTAGCGGGAGGGCCTCGGTACGAGCAGTACTTC
TRBV11-3	-	once	TRBJ2-5	CASSLRGGSETQYF	TGTGCCAGCAGCCTAAGGGGGGGATCGGAGACCCAGTACTTC
TRBV28	-	-	TRBJ2-1	CASSLGQGSYNEQFF	TGTGCCAGCAGTTTAGGGCAGGGCAGTTACAATGAGCAGTTCTTC
TRBV27	-	-	TRBJ1-5	CASRGVFGGNSNQPQHF	TGTGCCAGCAGGGGGGTTTTTGGAGGGAATAGCAATCAGCCCCAGCATTTT
TRBV19	TRBD2	few	TRBJ2-7	CASRGSGSAYEQYF	TGTGCCAGTAGGGGGAGCGGGAGTGCCTACGAGCAGTACTTC
TRBV14	-	few	TRBJ2-6	CASSRDGTGANVLTF	TGTGCCAGCAGCCGAGACGGGACTGGGGCCAACGTCCTGACTTTC
TRBV7-9	-	-	TRBJ2-1	CASRSVGTRHNEQFF	TGTGCCAGCAGGTCCGTCGGGACTCGACACAATGAGCAGTTCTTC
TRBV6-1	-	-	TRBJ1-5	CAGGSARGQPQHF	TGTGCCGGGGGATCGGCCAGGGGTCAGCCCCAGCATTTT
TRBV2	-	-	TRBJ2-2	CASSDVGSTGELFF	TGTGCCAGCAGTGATGTGGGCTCCACCGGGGAGCTGTTTTTT
TRBV30	TRBD2	few	TRBJ2-5	CAWKTRLAGVETQYF	TGTGCCTGGAAAACTAGACTAGCGGGAGTTGAGACCCAGTACTTC
TRBV28	TRBD1	-	TRBJ2-5	CASSQTGLETQYF	TGTGCCAGCAGTCAGACAGGGTTAGAGACCCAGTACTTC
TRBV28	-	-	TRBJ2-3	CASSFSHLQDVSSTDTQYF	TGTGCCAGCAGTTTTTCCCACTTACAGGACGTTTCTAGCACAGATACGCAGTATTTT
TRBV15	TRBD2	-	TRBJ2-3	CATSRTGLADTQYF	TGTGCCACCAGCAGAACAGGACTAGCGGATACGCAGTATTTT
TRBV19	TRBD1	-	TRBJ1-5	CASTRQGTGQPQHF	TGTGCCAGTACCCGACAGGGGACCGGTCAGCCCCAGCATTTT
TRBV27	-	-	TRBJ1-5	CASSFVGLINQPQHF	TGTGCCAGCAGTTTCGTGGGGCTGATCAATCAGCCCCAGCATTTT
TRBV27	TRBD1	-	TRBJ2-7	CASSYGTGNYEQYF	TGTGCCAGCAGCTACGGGACAGGTAACTACGAGCAGTACTTC
TRBV7-8	-	few	TRBJ2-7	CASTPNRGSSYEQYF	TGTGCCAGCACCCCCAATCGAGGGAGCTCCTACGAGCAGTACTTC
TRBV28	TRBD1	few	TRBJ1-2	CASSLGTGGTYGYTF	TGTGCCAGCAGTTTAGGGACAGGGGGAACCTATGGCTACACCTTC
TRBV18	TRBD1	-	TRBJ2-3	CASSLGQGNTDTQYF	TGTGCCAGCTCTCTGGGACAGGGAAACACAGATACGCAGTATTTT